The rows below give T cell receptor beta chains drawn from one sample of a study of shared clonotypes between healthy human individuals. The assay was immunoSEQ multiplex PCR, and TCRdb's table has in-frame clones only and misses some. The sample carries 2 million to 2.5 million clones, approximately 95% recorded once. Sequencing was done on a sample of naive CD4+ T cells from PBMCs. The receptor source for this set is a young man in good health. Some clones in this sample may be carry-over from other donors' samples. CDR3s include the opening cysteine and the closing phenylalanine or tryptophan. D genes are given only for firm matches. Expanded clones are given a class, and other clones once, few, many or no size at all.

j_call v_call clone_size d_call cdr3_nt cdr3_aa
TRBJ2-3 TRBV28 - - TGTGCCAGCATAATCTCTCCAGGCACAGATACGCAGTATTTT CASIISPGTDTQYF
TRBJ2-7 TRBV6-6 - TRBD1 TGTGCCAGCAGTTACTCGGGGGACAGGGGCTACGAGCAGTACTTC CASSYSGDRGYEQYF
TRBJ1-5 TRBV7-8 - TRBD1 TGTGCCAGCAGCCAAATTATTGGACAGGGCCGCAATCAGCCCCAGCATTTT CASSQIIGQGRNQPQHF
TRBJ2-1 TRBV27 - - TGTGCCAGCAGTTTATTCCGGGGTTACAATGAGCAGTTCTTC CASSLFRGYNEQFF
TRBJ2-5 TRBV6-4 - - TGTGCCTGCAAAACCACCTCCTGCAGGGAGACCCAGTACTTC CACKTTSCRETQYF
TRBJ1-1 TRBV5-5 - - TGTGCCAGCAGCTTTGGCTACAGGAGACCCCTTAACACTGAAGCTTTCTTT CASSFGYRRPLNTEAFF
TRBJ1-2 TRBV18 - TRBD1 TGTGCCAGCTCACAACCCCGGGACAGGGGACCCTATGGCTACACCTTC CASSQPRDRGPYGYTF
TRBJ1-2 TRBV28 - - TGTGCCAGCGGCTCTGCAGGGGCGACTTTCTATGGCTACACCTTC CASGSAGATFYGYTF
TRBJ2-4 TRBV11-2 - - TGTGCCAGCAGCCCTGTTGTAGCCAAAAACATTCAGTACTTC CASSPVVAKNIQYF
TRBJ1-2 TRBV11-2 - - TGTGCCAGCAGCTTAGTGGCACCGGACTCAAATGGCTACACCTTC CASSLVAPDSNGYTF
TRBJ1-2 TRBV21-1 - - TGTGCCAGCAGCACCCCATACAGGGCGGGGTATGGCTACACCTTC CASSTPYRAGYGYTF
TRBJ2-1 TRBV4-1 once TRBD2 TGCGCCAGCAGACCCTTAGCGGGTTCCTACAATGAGCAGTTCTTC CASRPLAGSYNEQFF
TRBJ2-3 TRBV9 - - TGTGCCAGCAGCGCCCGCGAGGGAATCACAGATACGCAGTATTTT CASSAREGITDTQYF
TRBJ2-7 TRBV6-1 - - TGTGCCAGCAGTGAAATGGGCAGGGGAGGTGTAAGGTACGAGCAGTACTTC CASSEMGRGGVRYEQYF
TRBJ2-1 TRBV5-6 once TRBD2 TGTGCCAGCAGTGTGGATGGCGGGAGTTTGAACAATGAGCAGTTCTTC CASSVDGGSLNNEQFF
TRBJ2-7 TRBV18 - TRBD2 TGTGCCAGCTCACCCGGGACTAGGGGTTACGAGCAGTACTTC CASSPGTRGYEQYF
TRBJ1-2 TRBV6-1 - - TGTGCCAGCAGTCTCTCGACAGCTACCCTCTATGGCTACACCTTC CASSLSTATLYGYTF
TRBJ1-1 TRBV21-1 few - TGTGCCAGCCGCCCTGACCGGGACAGGGTAAGCACTGAAGCTTTCTTT CASRPDRDRVSTEAFF
TRBJ2-5 TRBV18 - TRBD1 TGTGCCAGCTCACCCTACGACAGGGGTCAAGAGACCCAGTACTTC CASSPYDRGQETQYF
TRBJ1-4 TRBV6-6 once - TGTGCCAGCAGTTACGGCCAGAGGAATGAAAAACTGTTTTTT CASSYGQRNEKLFF
TRBJ2-3 TRBV5-1 once - TGCGCCAGCAGCTTGGCCCAATCCACAGATACGCAGTATTTT CASSLAQSTDTQYF
TRBJ2-2 TRBV19 - - TGTGCCAGTACCGTGAGATCAGCCCGCGGGGAGCTGTTTTTT CASTVRSARGELFF
TRBJ1-2 TRBV7-2 - - TGTGCCAGCAGCCTTCTGGAGGCAAATGGCTACACCTTC CASSLLEANGYTF
TRBJ2-3 TRBV5-1 - - TGCGCCAGCAGCTCACAGCGCCCCACAGATACGCAGTATTTT CASSSQRPTDTQYF
TRBJ2-1 TRBV4-2 few - TGTGCCAGCAGCCAAGATCAAGGGGTAGGGGAGCAGTTCTTC CASSQDQGVGEQFF
TRBJ2-1 TRBV7-9 - - TGTGCCAGCAGCTACGTCTACTCCTACAATGAGCAGTTCTTC CASSYVYSYNEQFF
TRBJ1-3 TRBV18 - TRBD1 TGTGCCAGCTCACCGGGACAGTCGAGCTCTGGAAACACCATATATTTT CASSPGQSSSGNTIYF
TRBJ1-1 TRBV7-2 - - TGTGCCAGCAGCTTCAGTTCAGGGGTGAACACTGAAGCTTTCTTT CASSFSSGVNTEAFF
TRBJ1-5 TRBV2 - - TGTGCCAGCAGTGAATTGTTGGGGTTCTCGTCGGGCAATCAGCCCCAGCATTTT CASSELLGFSSGNQPQHF
TRBJ2-5 TRBV18 - TRBD1 TGTGCCAGCTCACCCCCGGACAGGCCCTATTGGACCCAGTACTTC CASSPPDRPYWTQYF
TRBJ1-1 TRBV28 few - TGTGCCAGCAGGGGAGACACTGAAGCTTTCTTT CASRGDTEAFF
TRBJ1-2 TRBV5-1 - - TGCGCCAGCAGCTTGTTCCTCCAGGTGGGGCAGGACATTAATTATGGCTACACCTTC CASSLFLQVGQDINYGYTF
TRBJ1-1 TRBV11-2 few - TGTGCCAGCAGCTCCTCGCCGGACCCGAACACTGAAGCTTTCTTT CASSSSPDPNTEAFF
TRBJ2-4 TRBV11-3 - - TGTGCCAGCAGCTTAGACAGGGAAAACATTCAGTACTTC CASSLDRENIQYF
TRBJ2-7 TRBV6-1 - TRBD2 TGTGCCAGCAGTGAAGCAGCCGCTAGCGGGAGTTGGTACGAGCAGTACTTC CASSEAAASGSWYEQYF
TRBJ2-3 TRBV9 - TRBD1 TGTGCCAGTGGACAGGGAGACACAGATACGCAGTATTTT CASGQGDTDTQYF
TRBJ1-3 TRBV5-6 - - TGTGCCAGCAGCTTGAATACGAGGGAAGGAAACACCATATATTTT CASSLNTREGNTIYF
TRBJ2-3 TRBV7-9 - - TGTGCCAGCAGCCGATACACCCCACTAGCTTGGGTGGAATATTTT CASSRYTPLAWVEYF
TRBJ2-6 TRBV5-1 - - TGCGCCAGCAGCCCTCAGGCAGGGGCCAACGTCCTGACTTTC CASSPQAGANVLTF
TRBJ2-7 TRBV28 - - TGTGCCAGCAGGGTGGCAGCGAGCTCCTACGAGCAGTACTTC CASRVAASSYEQYF
TRBJ2-7 TRBV30 - - TGTGCCTGGAGTGTAGGGCAGGGAAGCTACGAGCAGTACTTC CAWSVGQGSYEQYF
TRBJ2-1 TRBV6-5 - - TGTGCCAGCAGTTACACCCTAAGGGGCTCCTACAATGAGCAGTTCTTC CASSYTLRGSYNEQFF
TRBJ2-1 TRBV6-5 - TRBD1 TGTGCCAGCAGGCGACAGGGATTAGACTACAATGAGCAGTTCTTC CASRRQGLDYNEQFF
TRBJ1-1 TRBV11-2 - - TGTGCCAGCAGCTTAGATGGGGGCAAGAACACTGAAGCTTTCTTT CASSLDGGKNTEAFF
TRBJ2-1 TRBV7-8 - - TGTGCCAGCAGCTTAGTTTCCCGGGACATATACAATGAGCAGTTCTTC CASSLVSRDIYNEQFF
TRBJ2-5 TRBV5-1 - TRBD1 TGCGCCAGCAGCCAAAAACAGGGGGGTCAAGAGACCCAGTACTTC CASSQKQGGQETQYF
TRBJ2-1 TRBV15 - - TGTGCCACCAGCAGAGATTGGCGGGACCAGGGGAATGAGCAGTTCTTC CATSRDWRDQGNEQFF
TRBJ1-1 TRBV2 - - TGTGCCAGCAGTGATGGCACGAAGGGGACTGAAGCTTTCTTT CASSDGTKGTEAFF
TRBJ2-7 TRBV10-1 - - TGCGCCAGCAGTGGTAACAGGGTCCGGGACTTTCTGTACGAGCAGTACTTC CASSGNRVRDFLYEQYF
TRBJ2-1 TRBV4-3 - TRBD2 TGCGCCAGCAGCCGCGGGAGAAGGGGCCCTGGGGTGGTCAATGAGCAGTTCTTC CASSRGRRGPGVVNEQFF
TRBJ2-3 TRBV28 - - TGTGCCAGCAGTACACCCGGAGGGGTTAGCACAGATACGCAGTATTTT CASSTPGGVSTDTQYF
TRBJ1-1 TRBV5-1 - - TGCGCCAGCAGCTTGGATCCGGGATCTTCACGGGGTAATGAAGCTTTCTTT CASSLDPGSSRGNEAFF
TRBJ2-1 TRBV7-9 - - TGTGCCAGCAGCCCACCCTACCTCTCTAGCGTCCATGAGCAGTTCTTC CASSPPYLSSVHEQFF
TRBJ1-3 TRBV27 few - TGTGCCAGCAACACCATATATTTT CASNTIYF
TRBJ2-5 TRBV7-2 - TRBD2 TGTGCCAGCAGCTGGGGGACTAGCGGGAGCCAAGAGACCCAGTACTTC CASSWGTSGSQETQYF
TRBJ1-5 TRBV7-8 - - TGTGCCAGCAGCTTAGAGGGGTCGGCAGGGCACCAGCCCCAGCATTTT CASSLEGSAGHQPQHF
TRBJ1-4 TRBV2 - - TGTGCCAGCAAATCTGGGTTGGGACTGTTTTTT CASKSGLGLFF
TRBJ1-4 TRBV9 once - TGTGCCAGCAGCCCTATGGGTGGAGGGTTTGGGGAAAAACTGTTTTTT CASSPMGGGFGEKLFF
TRBJ1-2 TRBV25-1 - TRBD1 TGTGCCAGCAGTGAATTTGGAACTGCAGGGGGCTATGGCTACACCTTC CASSEFGTAGGYGYTF
TRBJ1-4 TRBV18 - - TGTGCCAGCTCAGCTACCGGGACACCTAATGAAAAACTGTTTTTT CASSATGTPNEKLFF